The T cell receptor (beta chain) under discussion was sequenced for a study of blood T cell repertoires in COVID-19. About the research overall: PBMCs, B-cell-depleted T cells, or T cells provided the cDNA or gDNA that made up the material.

Assay: immunoSEQ multiplex PCR; the TCRdb copy retains only in-frame clones and omits some. The sample has some 50,000 clones; around four fifths are singletons. V was shortened by 4 bases and J by 4 bases, with 7 bases between the two germline ends. CDR1 and CDR2 from the germline V gene are SGHAT and FQNNGV. The CDR3 spans 12 residues. The sample was peripheral blood. This chain links TRBV11-2 with TRBJ1-2; D unclear. The TCR was taken from a man in his fifties or sixties with acute or convalescent COVID-19. The CDR3 DNA is TGTGCCAGCAGCTCGGAGATCTATGGCTACACCTTC. Protein sequence: CASSSEIYGYTF.